This T cell receptor (beta chain) was observed in a study of control samples from healthy donors and cancer patients. V was cut by 3 bases and J by 9 bases, with 9 bases left in between. The CDR3 spans 12 residues. In germline, CDR1 is ENHRY, CDR2 SYGVKD. Assay used: immunoSEQ multiplex PCR; TCRdb lists only in-frame clones, some missing. The sample includes 70,000 to 75,000 clones, about 90% of them seen just once. V is TRBV10-3 and J is TRBJ1-5; D unclear. The sequence was obtained from a woman aged 45-65 years in good health. The sequenced material came from blood. Here the CDR3 DNA reads TGTGCCATCAGTGACCCTCAAGCGCCCCAGCATTTT. Protein sequence: CAISDPQAPQHF.